These 25 T cell receptor beta chains originate from one sample sequenced in a study of T-cell reconstitution after alpha-beta-depleted transplantation in children. Unique molecular identifiers were built into the TCRbeta library. MiXCR was run by TCRdb on the PCR reads, yielding one entry per CDR3 protein. The table includes 90,000 to 100,000 distinct CDR3 sequences, more than 20% detected once. Specimen: PBMCs, collected before TCRalphabeta/CD19-depleted stem cell transplant. All receptors derive from a boy aged 2 to 10 with acute lymphoblastic leukemia, due to receive a stem cell transplant.

This sequence joins TRBV5-8 and TRBJ2-7; no reliable D call. The germline V gene has CDR1 SGHTS and CDR2 YDEGEE. Trimming left V 4 bases short and J 3 bases short, with 5 bases between. The CDR3 runs to 11 residues. The CDR3 DNA reads as TGTGCCAGCAGCCGGCGCTACGAGCAGTACTTC. This sequence encodes CASSRRYEQYF.

The chain uses TRBV10-3 and TRBJ2-3, with a weak D call TRBD1 (5 bases). The CDR3 runs 15 residues. Looked up from germline, CDR1 is ENHRY and CDR2 is SYGVKD. V was trimmed by 8 bases and J by 5 bases, leaving 20 bases between them. The CDR3 reads CAIGAASAAGDTQYF. The CDR3 region has the DNA TGTGCCATCGGGGCGGCTTCGGCGGCCGGAGATACGCAGTATTTT.

This rearrangement joins TRBV19 to TRBJ2-3; weak D call: TRBD1 (5 bases). V lost 6 bases and J 3 bases, leaving 19 bases between the germline ends. The CDR3 is 16 amino acids. Looked up from germline, CDR1 is LNHDA and CDR2 is SQIVND (reference sequence). This chain's CDR3 is CASSKRGASWTDTQYF. The DNA for the CDR3 is TGTGCCAGTAGCAAACGTGGGGCAAGTTGGACAGATACGCAGTATTTT.

Only a few counts were recorded for this clonotype. This chain joins TRBV4-1 and TRBJ1-1; 7 bases fit TRBD1. The CDR3 is 16 residues long. CDR1 and CDR2 from the germline V gene are MGHRA and YSYEKL. J lost 3 bases, V lost 4 bases, and 11 bases had no gene match. CDR3 loop: CASSRSVRQGDTEAFF. CDR3 bases: TGCGCCAGCAGCCGGTCTGTCAGACAGGGCGACACTGAAGCTTTCTTT.

The chain is built from TRBV7-3 and TRBJ2-7; D not certain. The V end lost 5 bases, the J end lost 2 bases, and 10 bases lay between the germline ends. The length of the CDR3 is 13 residues. Germline CDR1 SGHTA, CDR2 FQGTGA. This CDR3 reads CASSRDRTYEQYF. For the CDR3, the DNA is TGTGCCAGCAGCCGAGACCGAACCTACGAGCAGTACTTC.

This clonotype has just a few counts. This chain links TRBV4-3 with TRBJ2-1, with TRBD2 identical over 9 bases. Trimming took 0 bases from V and 8 from J; bases not matched to a gene: 8. CDR1 is LGHNA, CDR2 YSLEER, per germline. CDR3 length: 16 residues. The CDR3, as DNA: TGCGCCAGCAGCCAAGATTCTAGCGGGATAGGTGATGAGCAGTTCTTC. This codes for CASSQDSSGIGDEQFF.

The DNA for the CDR3 is TGTGCCAGCAGCCTCGGACTAGCGGAGGGCCCAAACGTTAAAGAGACCCAGTACTTC. Protein sequence: CASSLGLAEGPNVKETQYF. The chain has TRBV3-1 and TRBJ2-5; TRBD2 matches at 10 bases. V shed 4 bases and J 3 bases; nucleotides not matched to a gene: 17. Germline V CDR1 and CDR2: LGHDT, YNNKEL (reference sequence). This CDR3 is 19 amino acids long.

A few counts support this clonotype. This rearrangement joins TRBV7-9 to TRBJ1-1, with D possibly being TRBD1 (5 bases). Germline V lookup: CDR1 SEHNR, CDR2 FQNEAQ (reference sequence). The V and J ends lost 7 bases and 1 base respectively, with 10 bases between them. CDR3 length equals 13 residues. CDR3 sequence reads: CASKRQPNTEAFF. For the CDR3, the DNA is TGTGCCAGCAAAAGACAGCCGAACACTGAAGCTTTCTTT.

The rearrangement links TRBV29-1 to TRBJ2-3; 7 bases align to TRBD1. The CDR3 is 12 residues long. From germline, CDR1 is SQVTM and CDR2 ANQGSEA. J lost 3 bases, V lost 7 bases, and 4 bases had no gene match. CDR3 region: CSGTGRTDTQYF. CDR3 nucleotides: TGCAGCGGGACAGGTAGAACAGATACGCAGTATTTT.

Note on this clonotype: Germline and junction disagree at one end, which may indicate a read error. V and J are TRBV29-1 and TRBJ2-5, with 8 positions matching TRBD1. Per the germline V gene, CDR1 is SQVTM and CDR2 is ANQGSEA. The CDR3 runs 14 residues. The CDR3 nucleotides are TGCAGCGTTGCACAGGGGGAGGCCCAAGGGACCCAGTACTTC. It encodes CSVAQGEAQGTQYF.

The V and J genes are TRBV18 and TRBJ1-2; a weak D match, TRBD1 (6 bases). The germline V gene has CDR1 KGHSH and CDR2 LQKENI. CDR3 length: 14 residues. Trimming pared 1 base from V and 2 bases from J, leaving 8 bases between. The DNA of the CDR3 is TGTGCCAGCTCACCACAGGGGGACAACTATGGCTACACCTTC. Amino acid sequence: CASSPQGDNYGYTF.

This chain connects TRBV6-5 to TRBJ2-7, with TRBD2 as a possible D gene (7 bases). In germline, CDR1 is MNHEY, CDR2 SVGAGI. The CDR3 has 14 residues. The ends were cut back, 2 bases at V and 5 bases at J, with 13 bases in the middle. CDR3 coding DNA: TGTGCCAGCAGTTACGGCGGGGGCGCGGACGAGCAGTACTTC. Its translation: CASSYGGGADEQYF.

The V and J genes are TRBV10-1 and TRBJ2-7, with 7 bases fitting TRBD1. The junction had 0 bases not matched to a gene; V was cut back by 4 bases and J by 3 bases. This CDR3 comprises 12 residues. Germline values: CDR1 WNHNN, CDR2 SYGVQD (reference sequence). CDR3 bases: TGCGCCAGCAGTGCAGGGGGCTACGAGCAGTACTTC. It yields the protein CASSAGGYEQYF.

This clonotype was observed a few times. The rearrangement joins TRBV16 to TRBJ2-7, with 10 bases identical to TRBD1. Unmatched junction bases numbered 0, after V lost 0 bases and J lost 4 bases. CDR3 size: 14 residues. Germline V gene sequence: CDR1 KGHSY, CDR2 FQNENV. CDR3 DNA: TGTGCCAGCAGCCAATCGGGACAGGGGTACGAGCAGTACTTC. Amino acid sequence: CASSQSGQGYEQYF.

This clonotype was found a few times. The rearrangement uses TRBV24-1 and TRBJ2-1; the D gene is possibly TRBD2 (5 bases). The germline V gene has CDR1 KGHDR and CDR2 SFDVKD. The CDR3 spans 14 residues. Trimming cost V 5 bases and J 3 bases, with 10 bases left between them. For the CDR3, the DNA is TGTGCCACCAGTGGCGAGGGATTCTACAATGAGCAGTTCTTC. This codes for CATSGEGFYNEQFF.

V is TRBV12-3 or TRBV12-4 and J is TRBJ2-5; possible D gene TRBD2, 6 bases. The V end was cut by 3 bases, the J end by 5 bases, with 13 bases between. CDR3 length: 14 amino acids. CDR3 coding DNA: TGTGCCAGCAGTTTTGGGCGGAGGGGCGAGACCCAGTACTTC. This sequence encodes CASSFGRRGETQYF.

V gene TRBV6-6 combines with J gene TRBJ2-1; the D is unclear. Germline V lookup: CDR1 MNHNY, CDR2 SVGAGI (reference sequence). Trimming removed 8 bases at V and 15 bases at J, with 20 bases between. This CDR3 spans 12 amino acids. The CDR3 region has the DNA TGTGCCAGCCTCCCTTTTCTTCCTCCAATGTTCTTC. The encoded protein is CASLPFLPPMFF.

This clonotype occurred many times. The chain combines TRBV28 with TRBJ1-5; tentatively, D is TRBD1 (6 bases). Germline CDR1 is MDHEN and CDR2 is SYDVKM. This CDR3 spans 14 amino acids. Trimming took 0 bases from V and 7 from J, leaving 10 bases between them. The CDR3 region is CASSLWAGVQPQHF. For the CDR3, the DNA is TGTGCCAGCAGTTTATGGGCAGGGGTGCAGCCCCAGCATTTT.

The rearrangement uses TRBV4-3 and TRBJ2-1; 7 bases agree with TRBD1. J lost 9 bases, V lost 0 bases, and 5 bases had no gene match. The germline CDR1 and CDR2 sequences are LGHNA and YSLEER. There are 14 residues in the CDR3. CDR3 loop: CASSQDTGASEQFF. The CDR3 nucleotides read TGCGCCAGCAGCCAAGATACAGGGGCGAGTGAGCAGTTCTTC.

This clonotype was counted many times. V is TRBV20-1 and J is TRBJ2-1; D is unclear. V dropped 7 bases and J dropped 7 bases, with 17 bases sitting between them. Germline V gene data show CDR1 as DFQATT and CDR2 as SNEGSKA (reference sequence). The CDR3 has 13 residues. CDR3 nucleotides: TGCAGTGTCGAGAACCGGGCCTCAAATGAGCAGTTCTTC. Amino acid sequence: CSVENRASNEQFF.

The V gene is TRBV29-1, the J gene TRBJ2-2; D may be TRBD1 (6 bases). CDR3 size: 14 residues. The germline V and J ends were trimmed by 7 bases and 0 bases, with 12 bases remaining between them. The germline CDR1 and CDR2 sequences are SQVTM and ANQGSEA. In DNA form, the CDR3 reads TGCAGCGGCACCAGGGGCACGAACACCGGGGAGCTGTTTTTT. This translates into CSGTRGTNTGELFF.

The chain recombines TRBV24-1 with TRBJ2-3, with 8 bases matching TRBD2. Germline-derived CDR1 and CDR2 are KGHDR and SFDVKD. The CDR3 sequence is 14 residues long. The V segment lost 9 bases and the J segment 5 bases; nucleotides outside the gene matches: 9. The CDR3 nucleotides are TGTGCCACCGCCGGCGGGGGGTTGGGAGATACGCAGTATTTT. Translated: CATAGGGLGDTQYF.

This rearrangement joins TRBV5-5 to TRBJ1-3; 8 nucleotides line up with TRBD1. The CDR3 consists of 18 residues. CDR1 is SGHKS and CDR2 is YYEKEE in the germline V gene (reference sequence). The V and J ends lost 5 bases and 0 bases, in that order; junction bases with no gene match: 13. Here the CDR3 reads CASSNKFSGQGSGNTIYF. The CDR3 DNA reads TGTGCCAGCAGTAACAAGTTCAGTGGACAGGGCTCTGGAAACACCATATATTTT.

V is TRBV28 and J is TRBJ1-1; 8 bases agree with TRBD1. Per the germline V gene, CDR1 is MDHEN and CDR2 is SYDVKM. The length of the CDR3 is 13 residues. After removal of 8 bases from V and 1 base from J, the junction contained 3 bases not matched to a gene. The CDR3 DNA sequence: TGTGCCAGCCAGGGGGCGGGGAACACTGAAGCTTTCTTT. Translating gives CASQGAGNTEAFF. Variable domain in full (rest from reference TRBV28 and TRBJ1-1): DVKVTQSSRYLVKRTGEKVFLECVQDMDHENMFWYRQDPGLGLRLIYFSYDVKMKEKGDIPEGYSVSREKKERFSLILESASTNQTSMYLCASQGAGNTEAFFGQGTRLTVV.

The chain is built from TRBV28 and TRBJ2-4; the match to TRBD2 covers 8 bases. CDR3 length: 19 amino acids. Losses at the gene ends were 6 bases for V and 0 bases for J; bases not matched to a gene: 16. The germline V gene has CDR1 MDHEN and CDR2 SYDVKM. The CDR3 DNA follows: TGTGCCAGCAGGTACTCGGGGGGGACTAGGACTCTAGCCAAAAACATTCAGTACTTC. It is translated as CASRYSGGTRTLAKNIQYF.